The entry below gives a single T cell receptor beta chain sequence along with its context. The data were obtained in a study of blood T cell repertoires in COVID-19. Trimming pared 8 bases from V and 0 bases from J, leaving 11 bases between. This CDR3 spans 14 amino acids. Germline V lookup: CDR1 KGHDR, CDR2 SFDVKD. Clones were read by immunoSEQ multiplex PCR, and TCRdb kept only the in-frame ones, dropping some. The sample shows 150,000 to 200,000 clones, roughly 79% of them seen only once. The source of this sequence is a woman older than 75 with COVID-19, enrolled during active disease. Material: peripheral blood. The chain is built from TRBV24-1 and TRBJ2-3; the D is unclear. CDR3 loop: CATNKTGSTDTQYF. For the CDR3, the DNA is TGTGCCACCAATAAAACCGGGAGCACAGATACGCAGTATTTT.